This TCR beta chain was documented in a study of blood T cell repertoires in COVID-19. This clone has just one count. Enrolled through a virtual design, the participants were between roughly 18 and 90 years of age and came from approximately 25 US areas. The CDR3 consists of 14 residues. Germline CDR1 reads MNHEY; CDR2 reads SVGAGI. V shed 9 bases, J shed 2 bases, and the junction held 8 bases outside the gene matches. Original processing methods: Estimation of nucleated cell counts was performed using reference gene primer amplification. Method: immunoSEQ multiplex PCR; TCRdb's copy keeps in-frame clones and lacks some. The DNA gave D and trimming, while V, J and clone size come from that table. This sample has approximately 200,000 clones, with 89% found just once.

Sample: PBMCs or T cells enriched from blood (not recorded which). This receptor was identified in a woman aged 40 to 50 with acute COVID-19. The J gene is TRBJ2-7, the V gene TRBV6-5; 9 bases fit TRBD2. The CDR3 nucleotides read TGTGCCAGTTTGATAGCGGGAGTAGCCTACGAGCAGTACTTC. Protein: CASLIAGVAYEQYF.